The clone carrying this T cell receptor (beta chain) was counted a few times. The target antigen is unknown. PCR used 60 Vbeta primers and 13 Jbeta primers. Profiling relied on immunoSEQ multiplex PCR, and the TCRdb table lists in-frame clones only, not all of them. The sample carries roughly 200,000 clones, roughly 80% recorded once. The CDR3 contains 14 residues. V shed 0 bases and J 5 bases; nucleotides not matched to a gene: 4. In germline, CDR1 is SGHRS, CDR2 YFSETQ. This record comes from a study of cytomegalovirus exposure and HLA in healthy donors. Study as a whole: From donors who were HLA-typed, an early data release held 80 million to 95 million unique TCRs.

Study-level results: Most TCR beta V segments were productive about 87% or about 30% of the time in an earlier analysis.

This receptor was taken from a woman in her twenties or thirties in good health and CMV-seronegative. The specimen sequenced was PBMCs. The chain couples TRBV5-1 to TRBJ2-5; 7 nucleotides agree with TRBD1. Written as DNA, the CDR3 is TGCGCCAGCAGCTTGGGGCAGGGGGTCGAGACCCAGTACTTC. This codes for CASSLGQGVETQYF.